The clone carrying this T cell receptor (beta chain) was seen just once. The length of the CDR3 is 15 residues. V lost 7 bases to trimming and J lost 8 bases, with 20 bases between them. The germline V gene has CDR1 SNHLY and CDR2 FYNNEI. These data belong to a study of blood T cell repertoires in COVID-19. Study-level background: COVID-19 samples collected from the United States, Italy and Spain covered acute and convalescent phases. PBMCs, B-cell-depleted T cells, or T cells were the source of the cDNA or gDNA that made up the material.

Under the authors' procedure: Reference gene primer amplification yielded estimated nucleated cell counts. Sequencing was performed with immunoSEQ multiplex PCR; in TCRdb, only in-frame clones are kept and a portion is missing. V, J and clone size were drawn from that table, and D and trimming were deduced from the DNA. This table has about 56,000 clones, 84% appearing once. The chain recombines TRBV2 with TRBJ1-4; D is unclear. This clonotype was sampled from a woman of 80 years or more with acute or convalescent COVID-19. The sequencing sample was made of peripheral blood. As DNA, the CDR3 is TGTGCCAGCATCATCGGGGAAGGGAACGGCGAAAAACTGTTTTTT. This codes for CASIIGEGNGEKLFF.